Listed here is a single T cell receptor beta chain. No antigen is known for it. This sample was taken from a study of Graves' ophthalmopathy and Graves' hyperthyroidism. Whole-study context: Peripheral blood (taken before any treatment) was collected at initial diagnosis.

Investigators amplified TCR beta CDR3 regions from RNA transcripts. Amplification began with first-round RT-PCR using HTBI primers, then second-round multiplex PCR was performed. TCRdb ran MiXCR on the multiplex PCR reads and lists one entry per CDR3 protein. The sample has approximately 700,000 distinct CDR3 sequences; 40% are singletons. Overall study results and limits: Detected in blood as well were most expanded thyroid clonotypes with frequency above 0.001.

Diagnoses were established from clinical symptoms, serum thyroxine, TRAb, thyroid ultrasound and orbital computed tomography. Germline V gene sequence: CDR1 MGHDK, CDR2 SYGVNS. V was pared by 10 bases and J by 3 bases, with 22 bases between. This CDR3 is built from 15 residues. The sample taken for sequencing was peripheral blood. The clonotype originates from an adult man with Graves' ophthalmopathy. The chain carries TRBV25-1 and TRBJ2-7; tentatively, D is TRBD2 (7 bases). The CDR3 here is CATSWGGGAFYEQYF. The CDR3 DNA follows: TGTGCCACCTCCTGGGGGGGGGGCGCCTTCTACGAGCAGTACTTC.